The sequence of this TCR beta chain was determined in a study of blood T cell repertoires in COVID-19. In the study overall: The samples span acute and convalescent COVID-19 from the United States, Italy and Spain. Nucleic acid was either cDNA or gDNA, and it came from T cells, B-cell-depleted T cells, or PBMCs.

The length of the CDR3 is 15 residues. Germline CDR1 reads SGDLS; CDR2 reads YYNGEE. V gave up 4 bases and J gave up 6 bases; unmatched junction bases: 8. Recruitment covered fewer than 25 US areas and drew participants whose ages spanned about 18 to 89 years. Profiling relied on immunoSEQ multiplex PCR, and the TCRdb table lists in-frame clones only, not all of them. This sample has under 350,000 clones, with roughly nine tenths found just once. This TCR derives from a man aged 60 to 75 who had recovered from COVID-19. The chain uses TRBV9 and TRBJ1-4; TRBD1 agrees at 8 bases. Source material: PBMCs or T cells enriched from blood (not recorded which). The CDR3 DNA sequence: TGTGCCAGCAGCCCACGGACAGGGTTTGATGAAAAACTGTTTTTT. It specifies CASSPRTGFDEKLFF.